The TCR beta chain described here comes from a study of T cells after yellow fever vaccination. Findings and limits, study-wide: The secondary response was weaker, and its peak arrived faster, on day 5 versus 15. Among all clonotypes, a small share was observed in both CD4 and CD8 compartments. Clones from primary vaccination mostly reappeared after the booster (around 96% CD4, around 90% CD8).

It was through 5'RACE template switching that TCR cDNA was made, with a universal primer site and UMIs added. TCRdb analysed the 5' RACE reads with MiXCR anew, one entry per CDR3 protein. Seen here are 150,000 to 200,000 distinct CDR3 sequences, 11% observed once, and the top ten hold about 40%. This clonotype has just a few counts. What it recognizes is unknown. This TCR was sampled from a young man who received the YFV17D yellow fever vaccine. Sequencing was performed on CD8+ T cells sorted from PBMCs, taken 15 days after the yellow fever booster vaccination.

In nucleotides, the CDR3 is TGTGCCAGCAGCCCCCCCCGGGGCGAGCAGTTCTTC. It encodes CASSPPRGEQFF. The gene calls are TRBV12-3 or TRBV12-4 and TRBJ2-1, with D possibly called TRBD1 or TRBD2 (5 bases each). The germline V and J ends were trimmed by 6 bases and 10 bases, with 13 bases remaining between them. CDR3 length equals 12 residues.